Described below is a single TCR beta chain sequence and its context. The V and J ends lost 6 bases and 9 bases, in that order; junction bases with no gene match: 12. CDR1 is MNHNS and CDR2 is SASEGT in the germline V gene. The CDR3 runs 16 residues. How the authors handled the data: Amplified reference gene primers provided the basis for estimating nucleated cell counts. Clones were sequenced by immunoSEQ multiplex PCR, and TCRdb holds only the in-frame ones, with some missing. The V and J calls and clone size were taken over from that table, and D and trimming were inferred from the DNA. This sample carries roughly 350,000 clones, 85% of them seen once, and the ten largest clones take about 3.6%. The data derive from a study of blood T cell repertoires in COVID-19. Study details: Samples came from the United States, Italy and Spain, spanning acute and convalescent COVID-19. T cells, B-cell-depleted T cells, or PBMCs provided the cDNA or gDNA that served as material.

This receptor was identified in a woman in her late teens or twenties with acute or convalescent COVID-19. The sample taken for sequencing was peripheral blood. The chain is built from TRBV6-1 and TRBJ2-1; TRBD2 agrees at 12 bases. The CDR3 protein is CASREWTSGIVGEQFF. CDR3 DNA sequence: TGTGCCAGCAGGGAATGGACTAGCGGGATAGTAGGTGAGCAGTTCTTC.